The 13 T cell receptor beta chains below all came from one sample that was sequenced in a study of CD8+CD57+ T cells in acquired aplastic anemia. The template used for profiling TCR beta VDJ and CDR3 was genomic DNA. TCRdb called the reads again in MiXCR, with one record for every CDR3 protein. The top ten hold 0.95% to 1.3% of the sample, which has about 210,000 distinct CDR3 sequences, 34% seen once. Sequencing was done on a sample of sorted CD4+, CD8+, or CD8+CD57+ T cells (not recorded which) from PBMCs. The receptors stem from a human donor in good health, serving as a control.

Concerning this clonotype: Just one base apart from a much larger clone, this may be a read error. The CDR3 DNA sequence: TGCGCCAGCAGCTTGGCTAGCATAGAGGCGACCCAGTACTTC. Its protein is CASSLASIEATQYF. The genes are TRBV5-1 and TRBJ2-5, with a weak D call TRBD2 (5 bases). This CDR3 is built from 14 residues. V was clipped by 0 bases and J by 7 bases, with 13 bases between them. Germline-derived CDR1 and CDR2 are SGHRS and YFSETQ.

This clonotype was detected ten times or more. This CDR3 is CSARDLRTQETQYF. The CDR3 region has the DNA TGCAGTGCTAGAGATCTCAGGACTCAAGAGACCCAGTACTTC. This chain connects TRBV20-1 to TRBJ2-5; D may be TRBD2 (5 bases). Per the germline V gene, CDR1 is DFQATT and CDR2 is SNEGSKA (reference sequence). The V end was cut by 0 bases, the J end by 2 bases, with 10 bases between. This CDR3 is built from 14 residues.

This clonotype was counted a few times. The chain links TRBV6-1 to TRBJ2-1, with 10 bases lining up with TRBD1. This CDR3 is 14 amino acids long. Germline V gene lookup returns CDR1 MNHNS and CDR2 SASEGT. V shed 7 bases, J shed 6 bases, and the junction held 6 bases outside the gene matches. CDR3 in amino acids: CASTRQGAVNEQFF. The CDR3 DNA is TGTGCCAGCACCCGACAGGGGGCTGTCAATGAGCAGTTCTTC.

CDR3 sequence: CASSETRGNSPLHF. CDR3 DNA: TGCGCCAGCAGTGAGACCAGGGGGAATTCACCCCTCCACTTT. The J gene is TRBJ1-6, the V gene TRBV10-2, with TRBD1 matching over 7 bases. CDR3 length: 14 amino acids. Germline values: CDR1 WSHSY, CDR2 SAAADI. J was trimmed by 7 bases and V by 2 bases; bases with no gene match: 2.

In the case of this clonotype: This may be a read error: a much more frequent sequence differs by one nucleotide. V gene TRBV19 combines with J gene TRBJ1-5, with 7 positions matching TRBD1. The CDR3 contains 16 residues. V lost 2 bases and J lost 2; bases outside the gene matches: 6. Germline loops: CDR1 LNHDA, CDR2 SQIVND (reference sequence). The CDR3 nucleotides are TGTGCCAGTAGTATACAGCAGGGGGAAGGCAATCAGCCCCAGCATTTT. Translated: CASSIQQGEGNQPQHF.

This chain connects TRBV24-1 to TRBJ2-3; TRBD2 is a possible D gene (6 bases). Germline assignment: CDR1 KGHDR and CDR2 SFDVKD. This CDR3 is built from 14 residues. Deletions cut 10 bases from V and 3 bases from J, with 16 bases between. Here the CDR3 reads CATYSGVSTDTQYF. The DNA for the CDR3 is TGTGCCACATACTCGGGAGTTTCAACAGATACGCAGTATTTT.

The chain combines TRBV10-3 with TRBJ2-5; D gene unclear. In germline, CDR1 is ENHRY, CDR2 SYGVKD. CDR3 size: 15 residues. The V end was cut by 3 bases, the J end by 3 bases, with 14 bases between. The DNA for the CDR3 is TGTGCCATCAGTGACCCAGGTCTGCCCAAAGAGACCCAGTACTTC. Translated: CAISDPGLPKETQYF.

The chain uses TRBV9 and TRBJ2-5, with 9 nucleotides matching TRBD2. The CDR3 length is 13 residues. V dropped 4 bases and J dropped 8; count of bases not matched to a gene: 6. Germline V lookup: CDR1 SGDLS, CDR2 YYNGEE. DNA for the CDR3: TGTGCCAGCAGCCCGCGGACTAGCGATACCCAGTACTTC. The encoded protein is CASSPRTSDTQYF. Using reference TRBV9 and TRBJ2-5 for the parts outside the CDR3, the full variable domain is DSGVTQTPKHLITATGQRVTLRCSPRSGDLSVYWYQQSLDQGLQFLIQYYNGEERAKGNILERFSAQQFPDLHSELNLSSLELGDSALYFCASSPRTSDTQYFGPGTRLLVL.

The sample holds many counts of this clonotype. V gene TRBV7-9 combines with J gene TRBJ2-4; 7 bases line up with TRBD1. The length of the CDR3 is 15 residues. The J segment lost 11 bases and the V segment lost 5 bases, leaving 15 bases of the junction unmatched. CDR1 and CDR2 from the germline V gene are SEHNR and FQNEAQ (reference sequence). The CDR3 DNA is TGTGCCAGCAGCACGACCGCCCAGGGGACAGCTTTTCAGTACTTC. It codes for CASSTTAQGTAFQYF.

This clonotype was seen once. The chain is built from TRBV29-1 and TRBJ1-1; TRBD1 agrees at 8 bases. CDR3 length: 13 residues. The V gene end was trimmed by 7 bases and the J gene end by 1 base; junction bases not matched to a gene: 5. Germline V gives CDR1 SQVTM, CDR2 ANQGSEA. In DNA form, the CDR3 reads TGCAGCGCGGGCGGACAGGGGAACACTGAAGCTTTCTTT. Translating it yields CSAGGQGNTEAFF.

This clonotype was seen at least ten times. The V call is TRBV13, the J call TRBJ2-7; 8 bases are shared with TRBD2. V lost 1 base, J lost 3 bases, and 5 bases stayed unmatched. In germline, CDR1 is PRHDT, CDR2 FYEKMQ (reference sequence). The CDR3 contains 15 residues. CDR3 region: CASSLERENHYEQYF. The CDR3 region has the DNA TGTGCCAGCAGCTTAGAGCGGGAGAACCACTACGAGCAGTACTTC.

This clonotype was counted a few times. The rearrangement uses TRBV7-3 and TRBJ2-1; 12 bases agree with TRBD2. After removal of 5 bases from V and 12 bases from J, the junction contained 8 bases not matched to a gene. Per the germline V gene, CDR1 is SGHTA and CDR2 is FQGTGA. The CDR3 consists of 14 residues. The CDR3 bases are TGTGCCAGCAGCCCCTCGACTAGCGGGGGAGGGCAGTTCTTC. This gives the protein CASSPSTSGGGQFF.

This clonotype was observed many times. CDR3 region: CASSISLVGRSDTQYF. The CDR3 DNA follows: TGTGCCAGTAGTATCTCCCTAGTGGGGAGGTCAGATACGCAGTATTTT. V is TRBV19 and J is TRBJ2-3, with D possibly being TRBD2 (6 bases). The CDR3 contains 16 residues. Trimming removed 3 bases at V and 4 bases at J, with 17 bases between. The germline V gene encodes CDR1 LNHDA and CDR2 SQIVND (reference sequence).